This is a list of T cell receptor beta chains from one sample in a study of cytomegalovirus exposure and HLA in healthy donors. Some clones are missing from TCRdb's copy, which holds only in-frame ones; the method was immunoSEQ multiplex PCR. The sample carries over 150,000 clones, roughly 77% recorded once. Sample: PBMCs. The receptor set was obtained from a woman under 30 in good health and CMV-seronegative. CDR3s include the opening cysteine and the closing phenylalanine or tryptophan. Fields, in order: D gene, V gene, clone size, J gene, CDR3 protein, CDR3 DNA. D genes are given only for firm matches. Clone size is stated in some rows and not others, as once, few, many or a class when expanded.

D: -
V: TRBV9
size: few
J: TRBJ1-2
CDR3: CASSVGNRVGYTF
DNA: TGTGCCAGCAGCGTAGGGAACAGGGTTGGCTACACCTTC

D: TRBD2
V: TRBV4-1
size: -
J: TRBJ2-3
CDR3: CASSLLPGGAADTQYF
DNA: TGCGCCAGCAGCCTCCTACCCGGGGGGGCAGCAGATACGCAGTATTTT

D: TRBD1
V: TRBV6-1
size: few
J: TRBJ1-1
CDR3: CASSEIQGKTEAFF
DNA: TGTGCCAGCAGTGAGATACAGGGGAAAACTGAAGCTTTCTTT

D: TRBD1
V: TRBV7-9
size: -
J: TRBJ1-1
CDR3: CASSWDRDEAFF
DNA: TGTGCCAGCAGCTGGGACAGGGATGAAGCTTTCTTT

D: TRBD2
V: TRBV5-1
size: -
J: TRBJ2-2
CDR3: CASSLVWGLANTGELFF
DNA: TGCGCCAGCAGCTTGGTTTGGGGACTAGCCAACACCGGGGAGCTGTTTTTT

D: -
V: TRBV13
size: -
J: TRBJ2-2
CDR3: CASRPLGSSGELFF
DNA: TGTGCCAGCAGGCCACTCGGGAGTTCCGGGGAGCTGTTTTTT

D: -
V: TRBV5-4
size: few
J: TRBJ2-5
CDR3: CASSLEAQTQYF
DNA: TGTGCCAGCAGCTTGGAAGCCCAGACCCAGTACTTC

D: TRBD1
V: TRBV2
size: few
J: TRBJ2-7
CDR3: CASRGGIVGSSYEQYF
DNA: TGTGCCAGCCGAGGGGGCATAGTCGGCTCTTCCTACGAGCAGTACTTC

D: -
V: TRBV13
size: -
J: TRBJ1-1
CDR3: CASCWRARGVRAFF
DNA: TGTGCCAGCTGCTGGCGGGCGCGGGGGGTGAGAGCTTTCTTT

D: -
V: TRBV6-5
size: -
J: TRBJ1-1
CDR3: CASSRTGFGTEAFF
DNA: TGTGCCAGCAGTCGTACAGGGTTTGGCACTGAAGCTTTCTTT

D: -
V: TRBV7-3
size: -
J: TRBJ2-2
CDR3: CASSLMSAGPTGELFF
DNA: TGTGCCAGCAGCTTAATGAGTGCAGGGCCAACCGGGGAGCTGTTTTTT

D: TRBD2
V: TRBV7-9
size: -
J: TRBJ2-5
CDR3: CASSSIIGGRAGEETQYF
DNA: TGTGCCAGCAGCTCCATAATCGGTGGCAGAGCGGGAGAAGAGACCCAGTACTTC

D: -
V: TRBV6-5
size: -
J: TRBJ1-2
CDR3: CASSYFDSSSGFGYTF
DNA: TGTGCCAGCAGTTACTTCGACAGCTCCTCCGGTTTTGGCTACACCTTC

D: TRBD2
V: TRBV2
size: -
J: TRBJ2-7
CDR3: CASRTSGPFSYEQYF
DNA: TGTGCCAGCAGGACTAGCGGACCCTTCTCCTACGAGCAGTACTTC

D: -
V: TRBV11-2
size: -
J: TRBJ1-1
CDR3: CASSLVPGNTEAFF
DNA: TGTGCCAGCAGCTTAGTACCGGGGAACACTGAAGCTTTCTTT

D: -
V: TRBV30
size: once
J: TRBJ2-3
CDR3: CAWAGTFTDTQYF
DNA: TGTGCCTGGGCGGGCACATTCACAGATACGCAGTATTTT

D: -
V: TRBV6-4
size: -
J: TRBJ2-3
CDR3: CASADKAGTDTQYF
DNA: TGTGCCAGCGCCGACAAGGCGGGGACAGATACGCAGTATTTT

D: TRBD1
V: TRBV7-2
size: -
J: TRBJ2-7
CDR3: CASSPHRDRLPHEQYF
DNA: TGTGCCAGCAGCCCCCACCGGGACAGGCTACCCCACGAGCAGTACTTC

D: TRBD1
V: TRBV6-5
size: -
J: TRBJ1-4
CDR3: CASSGQGGEKLFF
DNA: TGTGCCAGCAGCGGACAGGGGGGTGAAAAACTGTTTTTT

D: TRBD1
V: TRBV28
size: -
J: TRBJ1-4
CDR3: CASSLRQGGKEKLFF
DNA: TGTGCCAGCAGCTTGCGACAGGGTGGTAAGGAAAAACTGTTTTTT

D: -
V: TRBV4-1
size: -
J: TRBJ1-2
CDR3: CASSQPERGTYGYTF
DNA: TGCGCCAGCAGCCAGCCTGAAAGGGGAACCTATGGCTACACCTTC

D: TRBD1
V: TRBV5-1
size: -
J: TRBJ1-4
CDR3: CASSPTGGGEKLFF
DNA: TGCGCCAGCAGCCCGACAGGGGGCGGTGAAAAACTGTTTTTT

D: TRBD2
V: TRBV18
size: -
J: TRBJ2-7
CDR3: CASSPGTSGTYEQYF
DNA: TGTGCCAGCTCACCCGGGACTAGCGGGACCTACGAGCAGTACTTC

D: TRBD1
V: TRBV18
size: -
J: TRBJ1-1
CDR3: CASSPRFSDRVNTEAFF
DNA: TGTGCCAGCTCACCTCGTTTCTCCGACAGGGTAAACACTGAAGCTTTCTTT

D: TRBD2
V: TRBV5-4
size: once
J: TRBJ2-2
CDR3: CASSPGLALTGELFF
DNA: TGTGCCAGCAGCCCGGGACTAGCGCTGACCGGGGAGCTGTTTTTT

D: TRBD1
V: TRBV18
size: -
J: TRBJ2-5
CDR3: CASSPDRGQETQYF
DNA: TGTGCCAGCTCACCCGACAGGGGTCAAGAGACCCAGTACTTC